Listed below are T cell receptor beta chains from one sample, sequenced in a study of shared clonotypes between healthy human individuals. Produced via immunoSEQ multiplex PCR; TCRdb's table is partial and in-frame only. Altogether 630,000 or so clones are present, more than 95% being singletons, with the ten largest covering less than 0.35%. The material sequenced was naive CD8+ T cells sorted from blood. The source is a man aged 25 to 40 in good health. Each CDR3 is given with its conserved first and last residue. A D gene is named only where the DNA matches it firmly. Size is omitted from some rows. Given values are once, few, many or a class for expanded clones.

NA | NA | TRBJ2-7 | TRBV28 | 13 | CASSLWSPGEQYF | TGTGCCAGCAGTTTATGGAGCCCGGGCGAGCAGTACTTC
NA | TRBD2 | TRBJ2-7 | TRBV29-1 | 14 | CSAALGTSGYEQYF | TGCAGCGCCGCTCTGGGGACTAGCGGCTACGAGCAGTACTTC
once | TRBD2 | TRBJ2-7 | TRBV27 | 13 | CASSLSAGYEQYF | TGTGCCAGCAGTTTATCAGCGGGATACGAGCAGTACTTC
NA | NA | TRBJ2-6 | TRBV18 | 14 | CASTENPGANVLTF | TGTGCCAGCACAGAGAATCCTGGGGCCAACGTCCTGACTTTC
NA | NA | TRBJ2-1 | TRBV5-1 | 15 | CASSPREPGDNEQFF | TGCGCCAGCAGCCCCCGGGAACCGGGGGACAATGAGCAGTTCTTC
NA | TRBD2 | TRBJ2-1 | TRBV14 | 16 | CASSQDWLAEYNEQFF | TGTGCCAGCAGCCAAGATTGGCTAGCGGAGTACAATGAGCAGTTCTTC
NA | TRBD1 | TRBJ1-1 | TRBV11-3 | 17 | CASSLRTGEGANTEAFF | TGTGCCAGCAGCCTTAGGACAGGAGAAGGTGCGAACACTGAAGCTTTCTTT
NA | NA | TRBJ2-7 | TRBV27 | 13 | CASRGQDYYEQYF | TGTGCCAGCAGAGGACAGGACTACTACGAGCAGTACTTC
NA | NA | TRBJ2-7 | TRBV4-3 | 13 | CASSQDSSYEQYF | TGCGCCAGCAGCCAAGATTCTTCCTACGAGCAGTACTTC
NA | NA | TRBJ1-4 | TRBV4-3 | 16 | CASSQDSGGTNEKLFF | TGCGCCAGCAGCCAAGATTCCGGGGGAACTAATGAAAAACTGTTTTTT
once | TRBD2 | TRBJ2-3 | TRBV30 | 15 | CAWSAGLAGGDTQYF | TGTGCCTGGAGTGCTGGACTAGCGGGAGGGGATACGCAGTATTTT
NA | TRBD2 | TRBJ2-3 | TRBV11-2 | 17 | CASSLGLAGISTDTQYF | TGTGCCAGCAGCTTAGGTCTAGCGGGAATAAGCACAGATACGCAGTATTTT
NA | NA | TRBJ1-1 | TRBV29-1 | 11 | CSGQGGTEAFF | TGCAGCGGGCAGGGAGGCACTGAAGCTTTCTTT
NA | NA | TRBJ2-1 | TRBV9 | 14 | CASSARDNYNEQFF | TGTGCCAGCAGCGCCAGGGACAACTACAATGAGCAGTTCTTC
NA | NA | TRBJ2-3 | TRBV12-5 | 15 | CASGRSGPSTDTQYF | TGTGCTAGTGGCCGCTCGGGCCCATCCACAGATACGCAGTATTTT
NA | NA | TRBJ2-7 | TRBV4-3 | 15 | CASSQDSRSTHEQYF | TGCGCCAGCAGCCAAGATAGTCGGAGTACCCACGAGCAGTACTTC
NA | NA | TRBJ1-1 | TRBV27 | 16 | CASLRVGQEMNTEAFF | TGTGCCAGCCTCCGGGTAGGGCAGGAGATGAACACTGAAGCTTTCTTT
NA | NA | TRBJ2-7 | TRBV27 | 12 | CASSLGTEEQYF | TGTGCCAGCAGCCTCGGTACCGAAGAGCAGTACTTC
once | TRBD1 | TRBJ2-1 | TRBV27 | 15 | CATGQGQGSYNEQFF | TGTGCCACCGGGCAGGGACAGGGTTCCTACAATGAGCAGTTCTTC
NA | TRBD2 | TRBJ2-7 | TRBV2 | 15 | CASSTQREGIYEQYF | TGTGCCAGCAGTACCCAGCGGGAGGGGATCTACGAGCAGTACTTC
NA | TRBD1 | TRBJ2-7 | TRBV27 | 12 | CASGRDSDEQYF | TGTGCCAGCGGCAGGGACAGCGACGAGCAGTACTTC
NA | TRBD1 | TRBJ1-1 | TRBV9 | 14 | CASSPPGQEVEAFF | TGTGCCAGCAGCCCCCCGGGACAGGAAGTTGAAGCTTTCTTT
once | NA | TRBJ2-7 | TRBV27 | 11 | CATARGADQYF | TGTGCCACGGCACGGGGCGCTGATCAGTACTTC
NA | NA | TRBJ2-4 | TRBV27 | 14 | CASSLGVAKNIQYF | TGTGCCAGCAGTTTAGGTGTTGCCAAAAACATTCAGTACTTC
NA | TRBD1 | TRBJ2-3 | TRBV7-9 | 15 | CASSSDRGHTDTQYF | TGTGCCAGCAGTTCCGACAGGGGGCACACAGATACGCAGTATTTT
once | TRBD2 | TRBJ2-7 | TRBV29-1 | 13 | CSVIGTINYEQYF | TGCAGCGTTATCGGGACTATTAACTACGAGCAGTACTTC
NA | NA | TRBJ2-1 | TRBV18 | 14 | CASSPPDRYNEQFF | TGTGCCAGCTCACCACCGGACAGATACAATGAGCAGTTCTTC
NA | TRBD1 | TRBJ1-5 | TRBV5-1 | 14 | CASSLGTGHQPQHF | TGCGCCAGCAGCTTAGGGACAGGCCATCAGCCCCAGCATTTT
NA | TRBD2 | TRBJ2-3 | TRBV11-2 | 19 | CASSSRGSGRGVNTDTQYF | TGTGCCAGCAGCTCTAGGGGTAGCGGGAGAGGAGTCAACACAGATACGCAGTATTTT
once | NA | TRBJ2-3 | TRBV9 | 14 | CASSVVDRSDTQYF | TGTGCCAGCAGCGTAGTAGATCGTTCAGATACGCAGTATTTT
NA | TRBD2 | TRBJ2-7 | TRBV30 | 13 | CAWRGGGSYEQYF | TGTGCCTGGAGGGGCGGGGGATCCTACGAGCAGTACTTC
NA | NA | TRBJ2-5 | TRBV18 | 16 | CASSNSSGQPQETQYF | TGTGCCAGCTCGAACTCGTCCGGACAGCCACAAGAGACCCAGTACTTC
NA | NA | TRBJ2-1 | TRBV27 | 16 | CASFHPRGGSYNEQFF | TGTGCCAGCTTTCACCCTAGAGGGGGATCCTACAATGAGCAGTTCTTC
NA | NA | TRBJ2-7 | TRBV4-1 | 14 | CASSQRNVDYEQYF | TGCGCCAGCAGCCAGCGGAATGTGGACTACGAGCAGTACTTC
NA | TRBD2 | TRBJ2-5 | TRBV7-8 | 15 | CASSLEAGGPMTQYF | TGTGCCAGCAGCTTGGAAGCGGGAGGGCCGATGACCCAGTACTTC
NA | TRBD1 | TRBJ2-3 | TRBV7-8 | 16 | CASSPRQGSTSDTQYF | TGTGCCAGCAGCCCCCGACAGGGATCCACGTCAGATACGCAGTATTTT
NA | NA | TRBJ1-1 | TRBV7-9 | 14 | CASSSGPLNTEAFF | TGTGCCAGCAGCTCCGGGCCCCTGAACACTGAAGCTTTCTTT
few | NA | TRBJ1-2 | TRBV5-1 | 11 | CASSSGYGYTF | TGCGCCAGCAGCAGCGGCTATGGCTACACCTTC
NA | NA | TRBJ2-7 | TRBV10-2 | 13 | CASSDTGPYEQYF | TGCGCCAGCAGTGATACAGGACCCTACGAGCAGTACTTC
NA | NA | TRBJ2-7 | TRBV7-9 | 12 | CASSKDTYEQYF | TGTGCCAGCAGCAAAGACACTTACGAGCAGTACTTC
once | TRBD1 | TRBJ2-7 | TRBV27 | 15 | CASSPDRDSSYEQYF | TGTGCCAGCAGTCCCGACAGGGATAGCTCCTACGAGCAGTACTTC